The 8 T cell receptor beta chains in this list originate from one sample, sequenced in a study of radiotherapy plus CTLA-4 blockade in lung cancer (dated by TCRdb to between 2017 and 2018). The library was produced with the immunoSEQ multiplex PCR assay. The source is immuneACCESS, and TCRdb retained only in-frame sequences with V and J called. Part of the clones is not carried over; for the studies checked, unresolved V genes explain less than half of this, and the remainder is unexplained. Here the sample has over 60,000 clones; around 90% occur a single time. The ten most abundant clones make up roughly two fifths of the sample. This sample comprised peripheral blood, obtained from a patient treated with radiotherapy plus ipilimumab. Receptors originate from a human donor with non-small cell lung cancer that progressed on radiotherapy plus ipilimumab.

This clone was observed a few times. The rearrangement links TRBV7-9 to TRBJ2-7, with 8 bases identical to TRBD2. Germline assignment: CDR1 SEHNR and CDR2 FQNEAQ (reference sequence). The length of the CDR3 is 14 residues. Trimming removed 6 bases from V and 4 bases from J; junction bases left unmatched: 8. CDR3 DNA: TGTGCCAGCAGTGTCGGGGGGGATACGTACGAGCAGTACGTC. Translating it yields CASSVGGDTYEQYV.

This clone was seen a handful of times. The rearrangement links TRBV28 to TRBJ1-3; D unresolved. The CDR3 contains 15 residues. CDR1 and CDR2 from the germline V gene are MDHEN and SYDVKM. Trimming removed 6 bases from V and 2 bases from J, with 14 bases in between. The DNA of the CDR3 is TGTGCCAGCAGCCTCCTCATGGGAGCTGGAAACACCATATATTTT. Its translation: CASSLLMGAGNTIYF.

The V call is TRBV19, the J call TRBJ2-3; the match to TRBD1 covers 8 bases. V dropped 5 bases and J dropped 2; count of bases not matched to a gene: 9. The CDR3 loop spans 16 amino acids. Germline V lookup: CDR1 LNHDA, CDR2 SQIVND (reference sequence). The CDR3 loop reads CASSPAGQAITDTQYF. In nucleotides, the CDR3 is TGTGCCAGTAGTCCGGCGGGACAGGCGATCACAGATACGCAGTATTTT. Variable domain in full (rest from reference TRBV19 and TRBJ2-3): DGGITQSPKYLFRKEGQNVTLSCEQNLNHDAMYWYRQDPGQGLRLIYYSQIVNDFQKGDIAEGYSVSREKKESFPLTVTSAQKNPTAFYLCASSPAGQAITDTQYFGPGTRLTVL.

The V gene is TRBV27, the J gene TRBJ1-1, with D possibly TRBD1 on 6 matching bases. V lost 5 bases and J lost 6, with 16 bases in between. The CDR3 is made up of 14 amino acids. Looked up from germline, CDR1 is MNHEY and CDR2 is SMNVEV (reference sequence). This CDR3 is CASSTNRVRAEAFF. The CDR3 region has the DNA TGTGCCAGCAGTACGAACAGGGTTAGAGCTGAAGCTTTCTTT.

J is TRBJ1-1 and V is TRBV11-3, with D hard to call. The CDR3 has 13 residues. In germline, CDR1 is SGHNT, CDR2 YENEEA. The V and J ends lost 5 bases and 1 base respectively, with 8 bases between them. CDR3: CASSSRPNTEAFF. The CDR3 DNA follows: TGTGCCAGCAGCAGCAGGCCGAACACTGAAGCTTTCTTT. The complete variable domain, with remaining parts taken from reference TRBV11-3 and TRBJ1-1, reads EAGVVQSPRYKIIEKKQPVAFWCNPISGHNTLYWYLQNLGQGPELLIRYENEEAVDDSQLPKDRFSAERLKGVDSTLKIQPAELGDSAVYLCASSSRPNTEAFFGQGTRLTVV.

This chain joins TRBV5-5 and TRBJ1-3; unclear D gene. The germline V gene encodes CDR1 SGHKS and CDR2 YYEKEE (reference sequence). This CDR3 has 14 amino acids. Trimming cost V 0 bases and J 1 base, with 5 bases left between them. The CDR3 loop reads CASSLGGSGNTIYF. The CDR3 DNA sequence: TGTGCCAGCAGCTTGGGAGGGTCTGGAAACACCATATATTTT.

The chain employs TRBV9 and TRBJ2-1; D is uncertain. Germline-derived CDR1 and CDR2 are SGDLS and YYNGEE. CDR3 length: 14 residues. V was trimmed by 4 bases and J by 7 bases, leaving 15 bases between them. CDR3 sequence reads: CASSLTPLGNEQFF. For the CDR3, the DNA is TGTGCCAGCAGCCTTACACCCCTCGGGAATGAGCAGTTCTTC.

This clone occurred once. This sequence joins TRBV7-3 and TRBJ2-4; D unresolved. Trimming shortened V by 2 bases and J by 9 bases, and 8 bases separated the two germline ends. The germline gives CDR1 SGHTA, CDR2 FQGTGA. This CDR3 has 12 amino acids. The DNA of the CDR3 is TGTGCCAGCAGCTTAGAGGACGGCATTCAGTACTTC. Protein: CASSLEDGIQYF.